The sequence of this TCR beta chain was determined in a study of long-term antiretroviral therapy in people with HIV. Deletions cut 4 bases from V and 3 bases from J, with 4 bases between. This CDR3 comprises 12 residues. Germline lookup yields CDR1 SNHLY and CDR2 FYNNEI. At survey level, the immunoSEQ assay was run in its v3.0 version. Per-sample TRB depth target: about 40,000-55,000 T-cell genomes. Assay used: immunoSEQ multiplex PCR; TCRdb lists only in-frame clones, some missing. This table holds 15,000 to 20,000 clones, about 81% found once. Per donor, a minimum of one pre-ART and a minimum of two post-ART PBMC samples were available. Participants with HIV, all of them, were treated in the United States.

The V call is TRBV2, the J call TRBJ1-3; D remains unclear. This sample comprised unsorted PBMCs, obtained 0.3 years before starting antiretroviral therapy. The receptor comes from a man in his fifties with HIV. CDR3: CASSGGGNTIYF. The CDR3 DNA reads as TGTGCCAGCAGTGGTGGTGGAAACACCATATATTTT.